This TCR beta chain was recorded in a study of blood T cell repertoires in COVID-19 (dated by TCRdb to about 2020). Context from the whole study: Collaborator samples came from the United States, Italy and Spain and covered acute and convalescent phases of COVID-19. The prospective study material was composed of cDNA or gDNA derived from T cells, B-cell-depleted T cells, or PBMCs. Subjects who had been exposed to COVID-19, were actively infected with it, or had recovered from it provided the deeply sampled blood TCRbeta repertoires that made up the dataset. The repertoires were released in a freely available public database meant as a resource for research on the immune response to SARS-CoV-2. Samples were obtained from the ongoing ImmuneRACE study (first 160 participants) and from roughly 1,300 subjects provided by 6 global collaborators. The sample metadata nearly always contained a de-identified subject ID, COVID-19 status, age in years and sex. Where HLA class I and class II types were available, the types were taken from metadata supplied by the sample provider, not from assay-based typing. Points the paper makes about the study in general: The amount of clinical and demographic metadata varied by source and participant and was provided uncurated.

On this clone itself: The antigen it binds to is not known. It has no much larger one-base neighbor in the sample; base qualities were not kept.

TCRbeta CDR3 regions were amplified from genomic DNA using the immunoSEQ Assay, a bias-controlled multiplex PCR. Under the source paper's analysis protocol: The number of nucleated cells in each sample was estimated from the amplification of reference gene primers within the assay. To quantify the absolute abundance of each unique TCRbeta CDR3 rearrangement, sequence reads were collapsed and filtered. For each sample, productive Simpson clonality was calculated as the square root of Simpson's diversity index over productive rearrangements. Held by TCRdb, this immuneACCESS table contains in-frame sequences only and omits some clones. Under half of the omission traces to an unresolved V gene where checked; the cause of the rest is unknown. That table gives V, J and clone size, and the DNA gave D and trimming. This sample has 200,000 to 300,000 clones in its table, and 70% to 85% of those were observed once. Of the sample, under 2% is held by the ten largest clones.

Collaborating institutions collected whole blood in K2EDTA tubes following their own protocols. Collaborator samples were shipped for TCRbeta analysis as frozen whole blood, isolated PBMCs, or DNA extracted from either sample type. CDR3 length: 16 amino acids, cysteine to phenylalanine. Just CDR3 DNA is preserved here, 48 bases in frame from base 1. The germline V gene encodes CDR1 SNHLY and CDR2 FYNNEI. V and J are trimmed by 6 bases and 2 bases, and the gene matches miss 4 bases of the junction. The chain is made from TRBV2 and TRBJ2-5; TRBD2 lines up with 15 middle nucleotides. The TCR sequence derives from a woman aged 80 or older with acute or convalescent COVID-19. Sequencing input: peripheral blood. The CDR3 reads as follows: CASRGGLAGGQETQYF. The DNA sequence reads TGTGCCAGCAGAGGGGGACTAGCGGGGGGACAAGAGACCCAGTACTTC.